What follows is one TCR beta chain and its context. The data were obtained in a study of blood T cell repertoires in COVID-19. Overall study context: Acute and convalescent COVID-19 specimens originated in the United States, Italy and Spain.

This CDR3 is 15 amino acids long. The V segment lost 6 bases and the J segment 0 bases; nucleotides outside the gene matches: 2. CDR1 and CDR2 (germline): LNHDA, SQIVND (reference sequence). Under the authors' procedure: The assay estimated nucleated cells by amplifying reference gene primers. Using immunoSEQ multiplex PCR, the repertoire was profiled, and TCRdb retains in-frame clones only, with some absent. V and J calls and clone size are as listed in that table; D and trimming were resolved from the DNA. The sample records over 200,000 clones, about 68% being singletons. Sequencing was performed on peripheral blood. The receptor's source is a woman older than 75 with acute or convalescent COVID-19. V usage is TRBV19 and J usage is TRBJ2-2; 9 bases match TRBD2. CDR3 coding DNA: TGTGCCAGTAGGCGGACTAGCGCGAACACCGGGGAGCTGTTTTTT. Protein product: CASRRTSANTGELFF.